A selection of T cell receptor beta chains follows, all from one sample in a study of tumour-infiltrating T cells in Burkitt lymphoma. Only in-frame clones appear in the TCRdb table, and some are missing; sequencing was by immunoSEQ multiplex PCR. Of around 9,900 clones listed, less than 65% were seen once; the top ten hold approximately 5%. Specimen: tumor tissue. These receptors were obtained from a human donor with diffuse large B-cell lymphoma. The CDR3 runs from the conserved cysteine through the conserved F or W. Each record gives: V gene, D gene, CDR3 length, clone size, J gene, CDR3 DNA, CDR3 protein. A D gene is named only where the DNA matches it firmly. The size of a clone is reported for some rows only, either as once, few or many, or as a class for expanded clones.

V gene: TRBV4-1
D gene: .
CDR3 length: 15
clone size: few
J gene: TRBJ2-2
CDR3 DNA: TGCGCCAGCAGCCCCCAGAAGGGAAAGACCGGGGAGCTGTTTTTT
CDR3 protein: CASSPQKGKTGELFF

V gene: TRBV2
D gene: TRBD1
CDR3 length: 15
clone size: medium-sized
J gene: TRBJ1-4
CDR3 DNA: TGTGCCAGCATCCCCCAGGGGGGGGCGGGTGAAAAACTGTTTTTT
CDR3 protein: CASIPQGGAGEKLFF

V gene: TRBV30
D gene: TRBD1
CDR3 length: 14
clone size: .
J gene: TRBJ1-2
CDR3 DNA: TGTGCCTGGACGGGAACAGGGGGCGGCTATGGCTACACCTTC
CDR3 protein: CAWTGTGGGYGYTF

V gene: TRBV2
D gene: .
CDR3 length: 16
clone size: .
J gene: TRBJ1-6
CDR3 DNA: TGTGCCAGCAGGCGGGGAGTGAGCTCCTATAATTCACCCCTCCACTTT
CDR3 protein: CASRRGVSSYNSPLHF

V gene: TRBV29-1
D gene: .
CDR3 length: 12
clone size: once
J gene: TRBJ1-2
CDR3 DNA: TGCAGCGTTGAACGCAGGGACTATGGCTACACCTTC
CDR3 protein: CSVERRDYGYTF

V gene: TRBV7-9
D gene: .
CDR3 length: 14
clone size: few
J gene: TRBJ1-1
CDR3 DNA: TGTGCCAGCAGCTTACCAGGGGCGAACACTGAAGCTTTCTTT
CDR3 protein: CASSLPGANTEAFF

V gene: TRBV18
D gene: TRBD1
CDR3 length: 15
clone size: .
J gene: TRBJ1-4
CDR3 DNA: TGTGCCAGCTCACCCGGGACAGGGGGAAATGAAAAACTGTTTTTT
CDR3 protein: CASSPGTGGNEKLFF

V gene: TRBV5-1
D gene: .
CDR3 length: 14
clone size: .
J gene: TRBJ1-1
CDR3 DNA: TGCGCCAGCAGCTTCGCAGGGGATCGGACTGAAGCTTTCTTT
CDR3 protein: CASSFAGDRTEAFF

V gene: TRBV27
D gene: .
CDR3 length: 13
clone size: .
J gene: TRBJ1-5
CDR3 DNA: TGTGCCAGCAGTTTAGTCTGGGATCAGCCCCAGCATTTT
CDR3 protein: CASSLVWDQPQHF

V gene: TRBV4-1
D gene: .
CDR3 length: 16
clone size: few
J gene: TRBJ1-2
CDR3 DNA: TGCGCCAGCAGCCTCCTGGCCGGCAGCTCCAACTATGGCTACACCTTC
CDR3 protein: CASSLLAGSSNYGYTF

V gene: TRBV5-1
D gene: .
CDR3 length: 15
clone size: .
J gene: TRBJ1-3
CDR3 DNA: TGCGCCAGCAGCTTGAACAGTGAACCTGGAAACACCATATATTTT
CDR3 protein: CASSLNSEPGNTIYF

V gene: TRBV19
D gene: TRBD1
CDR3 length: 14
clone size: once
J gene: TRBJ1-2
CDR3 DNA: TGTGCCACCGCCCCGGACAGGACATATGGAGGCTACACCTTC
CDR3 protein: CATAPDRTYGGYTF

V gene: TRBV5-4
D gene: .
CDR3 length: 14
clone size: large
J gene: TRBJ1-1
CDR3 DNA: TGTGCCAGCAGCCCCAGGGGTTTGAACACTGAAGCTTTCTTT
CDR3 protein: CASSPRGLNTEAFF

V gene: TRBV19
D gene: .
CDR3 length: 14
clone size: medium-sized
J gene: TRBJ2-3
CDR3 DNA: TGTGCCAGTAGTGATGGAGGTGGCACAGATACGCAGTATTTT
CDR3 protein: CASSDGGGTDTQYF

V gene: TRBV5-1
D gene: TRBD2
CDR3 length: 16
clone size: .
J gene: TRBJ2-3
CDR3 DNA: TGCGCCAGCAGCTTGAAAGCTAGCGGGGACACAGATACGCAGTATTTT
CDR3 protein: CASSLKASGDTDTQYF

V gene: TRBV6-6
D gene: .
CDR3 length: 11
clone size: .
J gene: TRBJ1-2
CDR3 DNA: TGTGCCAGCAGTCGGGACTATGGCTACACCTTC
CDR3 protein: CASSRDYGYTF

V gene: TRBV30
D gene: .
CDR3 length: 13
clone size: few
J gene: TRBJ1-6
CDR3 DNA: TGTGCCTGGAGTGTACTGGAGAATTCACCCCTCCACTTT
CDR3 protein: CAWSVLENSPLHF

V gene: TRBV7-2
D gene: TRBD1
CDR3 length: 15
clone size: .
J gene: TRBJ1-5
CDR3 DNA: TGTGCCAGCAGCCCGGGACAGTGGGAGAATCAGCCCCAGCATTTT
CDR3 protein: CASSPGQWENQPQHF

V gene: TRBV19
D gene: TRBD1
CDR3 length: 15
clone size: few
J gene: TRBJ1-1
CDR3 DNA: TGTGCCAGTAGTACTAGGACAGGGTCGGGCACTGAAGCTTTCTTT
CDR3 protein: CASSTRTGSGTEAFF

V gene: TRBV7-9
D gene: .
CDR3 length: 11
clone size: .
J gene: TRBJ1-1
CDR3 DNA: TGTGCCAGCAGCTTAATAACTGAAGCTTTCTTT
CDR3 protein: CASSLITEAFF

V gene: TRBV15
D gene: .
CDR3 length: 14
clone size: .
J gene: TRBJ1-6
CDR3 DNA: TGTGCCACCAGCAGAGACACCGGCGGTTCGCCCCTCCACTTT
CDR3 protein: CATSRDTGGSPLHF

V gene: TRBV7-2
D gene: TRBD1
CDR3 length: 17
clone size: .
J gene: TRBJ1-1
CDR3 DNA: TGTGCCAGCAGCCAAGTGGCCAGGGGGCTCGGGAACACTGAAGCTTTCTTT
CDR3 protein: CASSQVARGLGNTEAFF

V gene: TRBV5-8
D gene: .
CDR3 length: 16
clone size: .
J gene: TRBJ1-5
CDR3 DNA: TGTGCCAGCAGCTTGGAAGGGCAGGACTACAATCAGCCCCAGCATTTT
CDR3 protein: CASSLEGQDYNQPQHF

V gene: TRBV5-1
D gene: TRBD1
CDR3 length: 17
clone size: .
J gene: TRBJ2-1
CDR3 DNA: TGCGCCAGCAGCTTGGCCGGTGTTGGGACAGGGGGCTATGAGCAGTTCTTC
CDR3 protein: CASSLAGVGTGGYEQFF

V gene: TRBV6-5
D gene: .
CDR3 length: 13
clone size: few
J gene: TRBJ2-1
CDR3 DNA: TGTGCCAGCAGTTACTCAAGGGGTTGGGAGCAGTTCTTC
CDR3 protein: CASSYSRGWEQFF

V gene: TRBV19
D gene: TRBD2
CDR3 length: 16
clone size: .
J gene: TRBJ2-2
CDR3 DNA: TGTGCCAGTAGTATGTTAGCGGGGGGCCCCACCGGGGAGCTGTTTTTT
CDR3 protein: CASSMLAGGPTGELFF

V gene: TRBV19
D gene: .
CDR3 length: 14
clone size: few
J gene: TRBJ1-1
CDR3 DNA: TGTGCCAGTAGTTTGGAGCGTGGGGACACTGAAGCTTTCTTT
CDR3 protein: CASSLERGDTEAFF

V gene: TRBV5-4
D gene: TRBD1
CDR3 length: 16
clone size: .
J gene: TRBJ1-6
CDR3 DNA: TGTGCCAGCAGCCCCGGAAACAGGGGAGAGCATTCACCCCTCCACTTT
CDR3 protein: CASSPGNRGEHSPLHF

V gene: TRBV10-3
D gene: .
CDR3 length: 13
clone size: .
J gene: TRBJ1-5
CDR3 DNA: TGTGCCACCGGGACGGATAGCAATCAGCCCCAGCATTTT
CDR3 protein: CATGTDSNQPQHF

V gene: TRBV5-5
D gene: .
CDR3 length: 15
clone size: .
J gene: TRBJ1-1
CDR3 DNA: TGTGCCAGCAGCTTGCGAAACGGGGTGGCCACTGAAGCTTTCTTT
CDR3 protein: CASSLRNGVATEAFF

V gene: TRBV11-3
D gene: .
CDR3 length: 12
clone size: .
J gene: TRBJ1-1
CDR3 DNA: TGTGCCAGCAGCGCCCGGGGCACTGAAGCTTTCTTT
CDR3 protein: CASSARGTEAFF

V gene: TRBV28
D gene: .
CDR3 length: 15
clone size: .
J gene: TRBJ1-4
CDR3 DNA: TGTGCCAGCACCATGGGGGGGGCAGGGGATGAAAAACTGTTTTTT
CDR3 protein: CASTMGGAGDEKLFF

V gene: TRBV30
D gene: .
CDR3 length: 14
clone size: .
J gene: TRBJ1-5
CDR3 DNA: TGTGCCTGGAGTTACAGGGCTAGCAATCAGCCCCAGCATTTT
CDR3 protein: CAWSYRASNQPQHF

V gene: TRBV5-6
D gene: .
CDR3 length: 11
clone size: few
J gene: TRBJ2-5
CDR3 DNA: TGTGCCAGCAGCAGCCAAGGGACCCAGTACTTC
CDR3 protein: CASSSQGTQYF

V gene: TRBV30
D gene: TRBD1
CDR3 length: 14
clone size: .
J gene: TRBJ2-7
CDR3 DNA: TGTGCCTGGAGTGTAGGGCAGGGGGCCAGTGAGCAGTACTTC
CDR3 protein: CAWSVGQGASEQYF